The sequence of this T cell receptor (beta chain) was determined in a study of post-analysis software for immune sequencing data. Broader study findings: There were several TRBV segments more frequent in patients than controls, and TRBV5-6, TRBV5-1 and TRBV20-1 were among them.

The TCR beta cDNA libraries contained unique molecular identifiers. Using its own MiXCR run on the PCR reads, TCRdb lists one record per CDR3 protein. The data show about 180,000 distinct CDR3 sequences, roughly 30% seen once. The length of the CDR3 is 16 residues. Trimming cost V 2 bases and J 9 bases, with 20 bases left between them. CDR1 and CDR2 from the germline V gene are SGHVS and FQNEAQ. The sample holds many counts of this clonotype. Its specificity is not known. J is TRBJ2-1 and V is TRBV7-8, with D perhaps TRBD1 (5 bases). The TCR originated in a girl aged 10-17 years with multiple sclerosis. The sequenced sample was blood. This CDR3 reads CASSLQAGPNRGEQFF. CDR3 in DNA: TGTGCCAGCAGCTTACAAGCCGGACCGAATAGGGGTGAGCAGTTCTTC.